One and the same sample provided the 13 T cell receptor beta chains below, sequenced in a study of blood T cell repertoires in COVID-19. This table comes from immunoSEQ multiplex PCR, and its TCRdb copy is limited to in-frame clones, with some not included. The sample lists around 130,000 clones, around 89% occurring once. Specimen: peripheral blood. These TCRs come from a man between 65 and 79 years old with active COVID-19.

This sequence joins TRBV18 and TRBJ1-1, with a possible D match to TRBD1 (6 bases). The CDR3 runs to 15 residues. V was trimmed by 3 bases and J by 2 bases, leaving 13 bases between them. The V gene's germline CDR1 is KGHSH and CDR2 LQKENI. For the CDR3, the DNA is TGTGCCAGCTCACCGTCCCAAGGGGGTAACACTGAAGCTTTCTTT. Its translation: CASSPSQGGNTEAFF.

The chain employs TRBV2 and TRBJ1-1, with TRBD1 matching over 9 bases. The CDR3 covers 14 residues. J lost 2 bases, V lost 6 bases, and 4 bases had no gene match. Germline assignment: CDR1 SNHLY and CDR2 FYNNEI. CDR3 bases: TGTGCCAGCAGCAGGGACAGGGTTAACACTGAAGCTTTCTTT. This encodes CASSRDRVNTEAFF.

The chain recombines TRBV27 with TRBJ1-2, with 10 bases lining up with TRBD1. The CDR3 is made up of 14 amino acids. The V and J ends lost 4 bases and 7 bases, in that order; junction bases with no gene match: 6. In germline, CDR1 is MNHEY, CDR2 SMNVEV (reference sequence). The CDR3 DNA is TGTGCCAGCAGTTCCGGGACAGGGGTTCGTGGCTACACCTTC. It encodes CASSSGTGVRGYTF.

This clone has a handful of counts. The chain links TRBV7-2 to TRBJ2-1; 8 bases map to TRBD2. The CDR3 spans 13 residues. V lost 8 bases, J lost 2 bases, and 2 bases stayed unmatched. Per germline, CDR1 SGHTA and CDR2 FQGNSA. The DNA for the CDR3 is TGTGCCAGCCCAGCGGGAGCCTACAATGAGCAGTTCTTC. Protein sequence: CASPAGAYNEQFF.

The V call is TRBV6-2 or TRBV6-3, the J call TRBJ2-7; TRBD1 matches at 9 bases. The V segment lost 2 bases and the J segment 3 bases; nucleotides outside the gene matches: 5. The CDR3 spans 15 residues. Per germline, CDR1 MNHEY and CDR2 SVGEGT. CDR3 bases: TGTGCCAGCAGTTACACGGACAGGGGAATCTACGAGCAGTACTTC. Its translation is CASSYTDRGIYEQYF.

The chain couples TRBV3-1 (or the pseudogene TRBV3-2) to TRBJ1-6; TRBD1 matches 10 bases. Germline trimming cut 6 bases from V and 10 bases from J; bases unmatched to any gene: 6. Germline lookup yields CDR1 LGHDT and CDR2 YNNKEL (reference sequence). CDR3 size: 14 residues. The CDR3: CASSRQGAGSPLHF. The CDR3 DNA reads as TGTGCCAGCAGTAGACAGGGGGCAGGATCACCCCTCCACTTT.

The V gene is TRBV19, the J gene TRBJ2-1; 9 bases match TRBD2. The germline V gene has CDR1 LNHDA and CDR2 SQIVND (reference sequence). The CDR3 consists of 14 residues. V was clipped by 1 base and J by 10 bases; unmatched bases: 5. This CDR3 reads CASSIVAGGDEQFF. The CDR3 nucleotides read TGTGCCAGTAGTATAGTGGCGGGAGGGGACGAGCAGTTCTTC.

The V call is TRBV6-1, the J call TRBJ1-2; D gene ambiguous. Germline V gene data show CDR1 as MNHNS and CDR2 as SASEGT. The CDR3 extends over 15 amino acids. The V gene lost 0 bases and the J gene lost 6 bases, with 14 bases spanning the gap. CDR3 in amino acids: CASSEARGQRDGYTF. DNA of the CDR3: TGTGCCAGCAGTGAAGCGCGAGGTCAGCGGGATGGCTACACCTTC.

This rearrangement joins TRBV6-2 or TRBV6-3 to TRBJ1-1, with TRBD1 matching 7 bases. V shed 2 bases and J 0 bases; nucleotides not matched to a gene: 6. Germline V gene data show CDR1 as MNHEY and CDR2 as SVGEGT. The length of the CDR3 is 16 residues. CDR3 region: CASSYRQGLMNTEAFF. CDR3 nucleotide sequence: TGTGCCAGCAGTTACCGACAGGGCCTTATGAACACTGAAGCTTTCTTT.

The rearrangement uses TRBV6-6 and TRBJ1-2, with unresolved D. There are 15 residues in the CDR3. V lost 4 bases and J 3 bases, leaving 15 bases between the germline ends. CDR1 and CDR2 from the germline V gene are MNHNY and SVGAGI (reference sequence). CDR3 nucleotide sequence: TGTGCCAGCAGTTCTTTTGGCGGGGATGACTATGGCTACACCTTC. It specifies CASSSFGGDDYGYTF.

The chain couples TRBV9 to TRBJ1-6; 9 nucleotides line up with TRBD1. Unmatched junction bases numbered 15, after V lost 2 bases and J lost 9 bases. The CDR3 has 18 amino acids. Per germline, CDR1 SGDLS and CDR2 YYNGEE. The chain's CDR3 is CASSVGQIPQGAGSPLHF. As DNA, the CDR3 is TGTGCCAGCAGCGTGGGGCAAATACCACAGGGGGCTGGTTCACCCCTCCACTTT.

The chain recombines TRBV5-5 with TRBJ2-4; no clear D. The CDR3 extends over 16 amino acids. V was cut by 4 bases and J by 0 bases, with 14 bases left in between. CDR1 is SGHKS, CDR2 YYEKEE, per germline (reference sequence). This CDR3 is CASSPRSDLAKNIQYF. In nucleotides, the CDR3 is TGTGCCAGCAGCCCCAGGTCCGACCTAGCCAAAAACATTCAGTACTTC.

The V call is TRBV4-1, the J call TRBJ1-5; D is undetermined. V shed 1 base and J shed 0 bases, with 7 bases lying between them. Germline V gene data show CDR1 as MGHRA and CDR2 as YSYEKL. The CDR3 contains 15 residues. The CDR3 DNA follows: TGCGCCAGCAGCCAAGGCGGGAATAGCAATCAGCCCCAGCATTTT. Residues: CASSQGGNSNQPQHF.